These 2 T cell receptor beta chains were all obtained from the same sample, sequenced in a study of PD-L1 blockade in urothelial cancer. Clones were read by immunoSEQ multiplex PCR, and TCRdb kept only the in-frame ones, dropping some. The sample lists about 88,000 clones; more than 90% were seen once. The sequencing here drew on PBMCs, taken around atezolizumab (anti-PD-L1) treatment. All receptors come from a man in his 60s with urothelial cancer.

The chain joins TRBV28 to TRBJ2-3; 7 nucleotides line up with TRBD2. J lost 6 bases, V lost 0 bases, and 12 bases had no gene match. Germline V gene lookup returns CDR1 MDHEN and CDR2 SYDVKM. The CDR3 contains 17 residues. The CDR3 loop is CASSLWLAEEGGDTQYF. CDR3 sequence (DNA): TGTGCCAGCAGTTTATGGCTAGCGGAAGAGGGTGGGGATACGCAGTATTTT. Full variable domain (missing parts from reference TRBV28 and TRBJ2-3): DVKVTQSSRYLVKRTGEKVFLECVQDMDHENMFWYRQDPGLGLRLIYFSYDVKMKEKGDIPEGYSVSREKKERFSLILESASTNQTSMYLCASSLWLAEEGGDTQYFGPGTRLTVL.

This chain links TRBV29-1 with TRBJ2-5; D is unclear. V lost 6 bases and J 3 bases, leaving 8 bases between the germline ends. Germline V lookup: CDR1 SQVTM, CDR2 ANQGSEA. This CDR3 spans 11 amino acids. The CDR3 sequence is CSVNSKETQYF. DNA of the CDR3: TGCAGCGTCAACTCCAAAGAGACCCAGTACTTC. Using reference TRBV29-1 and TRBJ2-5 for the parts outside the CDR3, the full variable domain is SAVISQKPSRDICQRGTSLTIQCQVDSQVTMMFWYRQQPGQSLTLIATANQGSEATYESGFVIDKFPISRPNLTFSTLTVSNMSPEDSSIYLCSVNSKETQYFGPGTRLLVL.